This passage covers 7 T cell receptor beta chains from one sample sequenced in a study of OX40 agonist ivuxolimab in advanced cancers. The table came from immunoSEQ multiplex PCR; TCRdb's copy has only in-frame clones and leaves some out. The data contain under 200,000 clones, approximately 94% of them singletons. This sample comprised CD4+ or CD8+ T cells sorted from blood, obtained in a trial of the OX40 agonist ivuxolimab. The receptors here all came from an adult with an advanced solid tumor such as melanoma, head and neck, liver or kidney cancer.

The chain links TRBV4-3 to TRBJ2-2; no definite D call. V dropped 2 bases and J dropped 5 bases, with 15 bases sitting between them. This CDR3 has 16 amino acids. CDR1 is LGHNA and CDR2 is YSLEER in the germline V gene. CDR3 in amino acids: CASSQRGKELTGELFF. CDR3 nucleotides: TGCGCCAGCAGCCAACGTGGAAAAGAATTAACCGGGGAGCTGTTTTTT.

This chain joins TRBV19 and TRBJ2-7; perhaps TRBD2 as D (6 bases). Germline lookup yields CDR1 LNHDA and CDR2 SQIVND (reference sequence). The CDR3 is 13 residues long. With 6 bases removed from V and 0 bases from J, the gap between germline ends came to 9 bases. CDR3: CASSLAASYEQYF. The CDR3, as DNA: TGTGCCAGTAGCTTAGCGGCCTCCTACGAGCAGTACTTC.

V is TRBV7-2 and J is TRBJ2-1; 7 positions agree with TRBD2. After removal of 3 bases from V and 1 base from J, the junction contained 0 bases not matched to a gene. CDR3 length: 14 residues. Looked up from germline, CDR1 is SGHTA and CDR2 is FQGNSA. The CDR3 sequence: CASSLGGSYNEQFF. For the CDR3, the DNA is TGTGCCAGCAGCTTGGGAGGGTCCTACAATGAGCAGTTCTTC.

This clone came up a few times. Other DNA sequences within the sample encode an identical CDR3. This sequence joins TRBV28 and TRBJ1-4, with D possibly TRBD1 on 5 matching bases. Germline CDR1 and CDR2: MDHEN and SYDVKM. Trimming cost V 4 bases and J 2 bases, with 11 bases left between them. The CDR3 loop spans 15 amino acids. For the CDR3, the DNA is TGTGCCAGCAGTTCGCCAGGGCTGACTAATGAAAAACTGTTTTTT. It is translated as CASSSPGLTNEKLFF.

The chain links TRBV15 to TRBJ2-1; possibly TRBD1 for D (6 bases). Germline values: CDR1 LNHNV, CDR2 YYDKDF (reference sequence). This CDR3 is built from 13 residues. Trimming left V 8 bases short and J 0 bases short, with 8 bases between. The CDR3 reads CATSTGSYNEQFF. CDR3 nucleotides: TGTGCCACCTCGACAGGCTCCTACAATGAGCAGTTCTTC.

For the CDR3, the DNA is TGTGCCAGCAGCTTGAACCACCGAGAGACCCAGTACTTC. As protein: CASSLNHRETQYF. The genes are TRBV11-2 and TRBJ2-5; D is unresolved. Germline V gene lookup returns CDR1 SGHAT and CDR2 FQNNGV. V gave up 3 bases and J gave up 4 bases, with 9 bases separating them. The CDR3 sequence is 13 residues long.

Concerning this clone itself: One junction end disagrees with the germline gene, perhaps due to a read error. J is TRBJ1-5 and V is TRBV2; TRBD1 matches at 12 bases. Germline lookup yields CDR1 SNHLY and CDR2 FYNNEI. CDR3 length equals 14 residues. This CDR3 reads CASSGTGGKQPQHF. The CDR3 region has the DNA TGTGCCAGCAGCGGGACAGGGGGCAAACAGCCCCAGCATTTT.